Each of the 20 T cell receptor beta chains below was sequenced from the same sample in a study of neurological immune-mediated disorders. TCRdb analysed the 5' RACE reads with MiXCR anew, one entry per CDR3 protein. The top ten clones hold 1% to 1.5% of a sample with roughly 120,000 distinct CDR3 sequences, about 3.2% of them seen once. Sequenced material: PBMCs. The receptors shown here come from a young woman with multiple sclerosis.

This clonotype appeared a few times. This rearrangement joins TRBV20-1 to TRBJ1-1; no reliable D call. V gave up 7 bases and J gave up 1 base, with 13 bases separating them. Germline loops: CDR1 DFQATT, CDR2 SNEGSKA (reference sequence). The CDR3 sequence is 13 residues long. The CDR3 sequence is CSGQMQANTEAFF. DNA for the CDR3: TGCAGTGGGCAAATGCAAGCGAACACTGAAGCTTTCTTT.

This clonotype was observed many times. The gene calls are TRBV25-1 and TRBJ1-1, with D unclear. Germline V gene data show CDR1 as MGHDK and CDR2 as SYGVNS. CDR3 size: 15 residues. The germline V and J ends were trimmed by 5 bases and 5 bases, with 18 bases remaining between them. In nucleotides, the CDR3 is TGTGCCAGCAGTCAGCAGGATCCTTTTTGGACTGAAGCTTTCTTT. The encoded protein is CASSQQDPFWTEAFF.

This clonotype was observed many times. The chain is built from TRBV4-2 and TRBJ2-1, with TRBD1 matching 10 bases. Per the germline V gene, CDR1 is LGHNA and CDR2 is YNFKEQ. CDR3 size: 16 residues. With V trimmed by 4 bases and J by 8 bases, 11 bases remained unmatched. The CDR3 nucleotides are TGTGCCAGCAGCCTCACCCCCGGGACAGGGGCAGATGAGCAGTTCTTC. Residues: CASSLTPGTGADEQFF.

This clonotype was counted ten times or more. The chain links TRBV4-3 to TRBJ1-1; D may be TRBD1 (5 bases). Trimming left V 4 bases short and J 8 bases short, with 17 bases between. The germline V gene encodes CDR1 LGHNA and CDR2 YSLEER. The CDR3 runs 14 residues. CDR3 sequence (DNA): TGCGCCAGCAGCCCAGGGTTGTCCTCTTACGAAGCTTTCTTT. The encoded protein is CASSPGLSSYEAFF.

This clonotype came up many times. The chain uses TRBV5-5 and TRBJ1-5, with D uncertain. Germline V gene lookup returns CDR1 SGHKS and CDR2 YYEKEE (reference sequence). Trimming took 2 bases from V and 5 from J, leaving 14 bases between them. The CDR3 has 15 amino acids. The CDR3 DNA is TGTGCCAGCAGCTTAGGGCTCGCTTGGGATCAGCCCCAGCATTTT. It codes for CASSLGLAWDQPQHF. The full variable domain, rest sourced from reference TRBV5-5 and TRBJ1-5, is DAGVTQSPTHLIKTRGQQVTLRCSPISGHKSVSWYQQVLGQGPQFIFQYYEKEERGRGNFPDRFSARQFPNYSSELNVNALLLGDSALYLCASSLGLAWDQPQHFGDGTRLSIL.

This clonotype was observed many times. The chain combines TRBV6-6 with TRBJ1-1, with D unclear. This CDR3 has 11 residues. Germline loops: CDR1 MNHNY, CDR2 SVGAGI (reference sequence). The V end lost 6 bases, the J end lost 8 bases, and 10 bases lay between the germline ends. This CDR3 is CASSPGLEAFF. As DNA, the CDR3 is TGTGCCAGCAGCCCCGGGTTAGAAGCTTTCTTT.

This clonotype was recorded at least ten times. The chain carries TRBV6-2 or TRBV6-3 and TRBJ1-5, with 8 nucleotides matching TRBD1. Per the germline V gene, CDR1 is MNHEY and CDR2 is SVGEGT. This CDR3 is 16 amino acids long. After removal of 6 bases from V and 2 bases from J, the junction contained 9 bases not matched to a gene. In nucleotides, the CDR3 is TGTGCCAGCAGCTTTGACAGGGGATGGGGCAATCAGCCCCAGCATTTT. Protein: CASSFDRGWGNQPQHF.

This clonotype was picked up many times. The chain recombines TRBV5-1 with TRBJ1-2; no firm D call. This CDR3 is built from 15 residues. Germline assignment: CDR1 SGHRS and CDR2 YFSETQ. V dropped 4 bases and J dropped 4 bases, with 17 bases sitting between them. In DNA form, the CDR3 reads TGCGCCAGCAGCCCCGACATCCCCGGGAGCTATGGCTACACCTTC. The encoded protein is CASSPDIPGSYGYTF.

This clonotype was counted ten times or more. The chain couples TRBV7-2 to TRBJ1-4, with 8 nucleotides matching TRBD1. CDR1 SGHTA and CDR2 FQGNSA come from the germline V gene. CDR3 size: 15 residues. Trimming took 3 bases from V and 8 from J; bases not matched to a gene: 8. The CDR3 is CASSFSPGGLEKLFF. The CDR3 DNA is TGTGCCAGCAGCTTTTCACCAGGGGGCCTGGAAAAACTGTTTTTT.

This clonotype was detected ten times or more. The rearrangement links TRBV6-6 to TRBJ2-2; the match to TRBD2 covers 13 bases. V lost 6 bases, J lost 9 bases, and 7 bases stayed unmatched. The germline V gene has CDR1 MNHNY and CDR2 SVGAGI (reference sequence). The CDR3 is 15 amino acids. This CDR3 is CASSSGTSGKRELFF. In DNA, the CDR3 is TGTGCCAGCAGCTCCGGGACTAGCGGGAAAAGGGAGCTGTTTTTT.

This clonotype was seen repeatedly, ten times or more. This rearrangement joins TRBV5-1 to TRBJ2-1; maybe TRBD2 (6 bases). CDR3 length equals 13 residues. CDR1 and CDR2 from the germline V gene are SGHRS and YFSETQ. Trimming cost V 6 bases and J 4 bases, with 11 bases left between them. The DNA for the CDR3 is TGCGCCAGCACCGTCGGGGGATACAATGAGCAGTTCTTC. It is translated as CASTVGGYNEQFF.

There are many counts of this clonotype. This chain connects TRBV20-1 to TRBJ2-5, with D perhaps given as TRBD1 or TRBD2 (6 bases each). This CDR3 spans 11 amino acids. Germline-derived CDR1 and CDR2 are DFQATT and SNEGSKA (reference sequence). Trimming took off 6 bases at V and 5 bases at J, with 10 bases between the two ends. The CDR3 here is CSAWRGETQYF. The CDR3 region has the DNA TGCAGTGCGTGGAGGGGGGAGACCCAGTACTTC.

At least ten counts were recorded for this clonotype. V usage is TRBV7-8 and J usage is TRBJ2-1; perhaps TRBD2 as D (6 bases). The CDR3 spans 17 residues. V was trimmed by 1 base and J by 2 bases, leaving 15 bases between them. CDR1 is SGHVS, CDR2 FQNEAQ, per germline. CDR3 coding DNA: TGTGCCAGCAGCTTAGAGGCGGGGCGGTCCACCTACAATGAGCAGTTCTTC. Its protein is CASSLEAGRSTYNEQFF.

This clonotype was recorded at least ten times. The chain joins TRBV11-2 to TRBJ1-1; D perhaps matches TRBD1 (5 bases). Germline V gene data show CDR1 as SGHAT and CDR2 as FQNNGV. The CDR3 spans 17 residues. V was clipped by 5 bases and J by 4 bases, with 23 bases between them. The chain's CDR3 is CASSLEYPFGAGTEAFF. As DNA, the CDR3 is TGTGCCAGCAGCCTCGAATATCCTTTCGGGGCTGGCACTGAAGCTTTCTTT.

This clonotype was counted at least ten times. The genes are TRBV20-1 and TRBJ1-2, with D possibly TRBD1 on 6 matching bases. This CDR3 has 15 residues. Germline V gene sequence: CDR1 DFQATT, CDR2 SNEGSKA (reference sequence). The ends were cut back, 1 base at V and 5 bases at J, with 17 bases in the middle. The CDR3 spells CSARALGQIRYGYTF. The CDR3 bases are TGCAGTGCTAGAGCACTCGGACAGATTAGATATGGCTACACCTTC.

The chain is built from TRBV6-1 and TRBJ2-7, with 9 nucleotides matching TRBD1. Germline CDR1 MNHNS, CDR2 SASEGT. The CDR3 runs to 14 residues. After removal of 6 bases from V and 9 bases from J, the junction contained 12 bases not matched to a gene. DNA of the CDR3: TGTGCCAGCAGACCCGGGACAGGGAAGTATTCGCAGTACTTC. Its translation: CASRPGTGKYSQYF.

A remark on this clonotype: Just one base apart from a much larger clone, this may be a read error. The chain recombines TRBV2 with TRBJ2-5, with TRBD2 identical over 9 bases. The CDR3 has 16 residues. CDR1 is SNHLY, CDR2 FYNNEI, per germline. CDR3 DNA sequence: TGTACCAGCAGTGAAAACGGCGGGAGGGATCAAGAGACCCAGTACTTC. This gives the protein CTSSENGGRDQETQYF.

This clonotype was detected many times. The chain joins TRBV4-3 to TRBJ2-5, with TRBD1 identical over 9 bases. The length of the CDR3 is 16 residues. Germline V CDR1 and CDR2: LGHNA, YSLEER. V shed 0 bases and J 4 bases; nucleotides not matched to a gene: 6. The DNA for the CDR3 is TGCGCCAGCAGCCAAGATTACCGGACAGGGGTAGAGACCCAGTACTTC. Translation gives CASSQDYRTGVETQYF.

The rearrangement links TRBV5-1 to TRBJ2-5, with D possibly TRBD1 on 5 matching bases. This CDR3 has 16 amino acids. Deletions cut 0 bases from V and 8 bases from J, with 20 bases between. Germline-derived CDR1 and CDR2 are SGHRS and YFSETQ. The CDR3 reads CASSLGSRQGGDTQYF. The CDR3 coding sequence is TGCGCCAGCAGCTTGGGTTCTAGGCAGGGTGGAGATACCCAGTACTTC. The full variable domain, its missing parts supplied by reference TRBV5-1 and TRBJ2-5, is KAGVTQTPRYLIKTRGQQVTLSCSPISGHRSVSWYQQTPGQGLQFLFEYFSETQRNKGNFPGRFSGRQFSNSRSEMNVSTLELGDSALYLCASSLGSRQGGDTQYFGPGTRLLVL.

This clonotype was seen at least ten times. The V and J genes are TRBV7-2 and TRBJ1-1, with TRBD1 as a possible D gene (6 bases). Germline V gene lookup returns CDR1 SGHTA and CDR2 FQGNSA. The CDR3 is 13 amino acids. With 6 bases removed from V and 1 base from J, the gap between germline ends came to 9 bases. The DNA of the CDR3 is TGTGCCAGCAGGAGAGGGGGGAACACTGAAGCTTTCTTT. It translates to CASRRGGNTEAFF.